This is a list of T cell receptor beta chains from one sample in a study of T cells in Graves' hyperthyroidism and ophthalmopathy. TCRdb itself ran the multiplex PCR reads through MiXCR, one entry per CDR3 protein. The table records some 760,000 distinct CDR3 sequences, 12% to 15% of them present only once. The sequenced material came from blood. These TCRs come from a woman younger than 30 with Graves' hyperthyroidism. Each CDR3 is given with its conserved first and last residue. The order of the fields is V gene, clone size, J gene, D gene, CDR3 DNA, CDR3 protein. D genes are given only for firm matches. Expanded clones get a size class; other rows say once, few or many, or leave the size out.

V gene: TRBV28
clone size: few
J gene: TRBJ1-6
D gene: TRBD1
CDR3 DNA: TGTGCCAGCAGGCTCGACCACAGGGGTACTTCACCCCTCCACTTT
CDR3 protein: CASRLDHRGTSPLHF

V gene: TRBV7-2
clone size: many
J gene: TRBJ2-4
D gene: .
CDR3 DNA: TGTGCCAGCAGCATAGGCAACCATAACATTCAGTACTTC
CDR3 protein: CASSIGNHNIQYF

V gene: TRBV7-9
clone size: few
J gene: TRBJ2-1
D gene: TRBD2
CDR3 DNA: TGTGCCAGCCTCAGCGGGAAAGAGCAGTTCTTC
CDR3 protein: CASLSGKEQFF

V gene: TRBV6-1
clone size: few
J gene: TRBJ1-1
D gene: .
CDR3 DNA: TGTGCCAGCACCGGGGGGGGTTCAGCCCTCATGAACACTGAAGCTTTCTTT
CDR3 protein: CASTGGGSALMNTEAFF

V gene: TRBV13
clone size: many
J gene: TRBJ2-5
D gene: TRBD1
CDR3 DNA: TGTGCCAGCAGCTCGAGACAGGGGGTAGGTCGGGACTACCCCCTCTTCCAGTACTTC
CDR3 protein: CASSSRQGVGRDYPLFQYF

V gene: TRBV30
clone size: many
J gene: TRBJ1-5
D gene: .
CDR3 DNA: TGTGCCTGGAGTGTAGGGCAGGGGCTCTACAATCAGCCCCAGCATTTT
CDR3 protein: CAWSVGQGLYNQPQHF

V gene: TRBV7-9
clone size: .
J gene: TRBJ2-1
D gene: TRBD2
CDR3 DNA: TGTGCCAGCAGCTTTGGCCTAGCGGGACGTTATGGGCAGTTCTTC
CDR3 protein: CASSFGLAGRYGQFF

V gene: TRBV27
clone size: .
J gene: TRBJ1-1
D gene: TRBD1
CDR3 DNA: TGTGCCACCTCCGGCGGACAGGGGGCCACTGAAGCTTTCTTT
CDR3 protein: CATSGGQGATEAFF

V gene: TRBV4-1
clone size: .
J gene: TRBJ2-7
D gene: .
CDR3 DNA: TGCGCCAGCAGCCCCCTAGGGGCTGTCGACGAGCAGTACTTC
CDR3 protein: CASSPLGAVDEQYF

V gene: TRBV11-2
clone size: many
J gene: TRBJ2-1
D gene: .
CDR3 DNA: TGTGCCAGCAGCCCCCAGCACTCCTACAATGAGCAGTTCTTC
CDR3 protein: CASSPQHSYNEQFF

V gene: TRBV6-2/TRBV6-3
clone size: few
J gene: TRBJ2-7
D gene: .
CDR3 DNA: TGTGCCGGATTCGTATCCCTACATGCTACCTACGAGCAGTACTTC
CDR3 protein: CAGFVSLHATYEQYF

V gene: TRBV27
clone size: few
J gene: TRBJ2-1
D gene: .
CDR3 DNA: TGTGCCAGCAGGGTGCCTAATGAGCAGTTCTTC
CDR3 protein: CASRVPNEQFF

V gene: TRBV7-2
clone size: .
J gene: TRBJ2-3
D gene: TRBD1
CDR3 DNA: TGTGCCAGCAGCTTGTGGACAGGGACAGATACGCAGTATTTT
CDR3 protein: CASSLWTGTDTQYF

V gene: TRBV11-1
clone size: .
J gene: TRBJ2-2
D gene: TRBD2
CDR3 DNA: TGTGCCAGCAGCTCCCCTTGGGCCTCCCGACTAGCGGGAGTCGGGGAGCTGTTTTTT
CDR3 protein: CASSSPWASRLAGVGELFF

V gene: TRBV7-6
clone size: .
J gene: TRBJ2-7
D gene: TRBD2
CDR3 DNA: TGTGCCAGCACTATGGACCTAGCGGTTGGGGAGCAGTACTTC
CDR3 protein: CASTMDLAVGEQYF

V gene: TRBV7-3
clone size: many
J gene: TRBJ2-1
D gene: TRBD2
CDR3 DNA: TGTGCCAGCAGCTTTTGGACTAGTAACAATGAGCAGTTCTTC
CDR3 protein: CASSFWTSNNEQFF

V gene: TRBV7-2
clone size: many
J gene: TRBJ2-1
D gene: TRBD2
CDR3 DNA: TGTGCCAGCAGCTTAGTAGGCTCTAGCGGGTTCTACAATGAGCAGTTCTTC
CDR3 protein: CASSLVGSSGFYNEQFF

V gene: TRBV30
clone size: many
J gene: TRBJ2-7
D gene: .
CDR3 DNA: TGTGCCTGGAGCGCCGATCCCTACGAGCAGTACTTC
CDR3 protein: CAWSADPYEQYF

V gene: TRBV6-5
clone size: few
J gene: TRBJ2-1
D gene: TRBD2
CDR3 DNA: TGTGCCAGCAGTTACTCGGCGGGAGAGGCGTACAATGAGCAGTTCTTC
CDR3 protein: CASSYSAGEAYNEQFF

V gene: TRBV7-9
clone size: many
J gene: TRBJ2-7
D gene: .
CDR3 DNA: TGTGCCAGCAGCCCTATGGGAACCTCCTACGAGCAGTACTTC
CDR3 protein: CASSPMGTSYEQYF

V gene: TRBV7-8
clone size: many
J gene: TRBJ1-5
D gene: .
CDR3 DNA: TGTGCCAGCAGCTTAGCCCCGGACACTCTTGGGAGCAATCAGCCCCAGCATTTT
CDR3 protein: CASSLAPDTLGSNQPQHF

V gene: TRBV7-2
clone size: many
J gene: TRBJ2-1
D gene: TRBD2
CDR3 DNA: TGTGCCAGCAGCTTAGTGGGGACTAGCGGCTACAATGAGCAGTTCTTC
CDR3 protein: CASSLVGTSGYNEQFF

V gene: TRBV4-1
clone size: many
J gene: TRBJ1-1
D gene: .
CDR3 DNA: TGCGCCAGCAGCCAAGATCTAGGGACCGTGAACACTGAAGCTTTCTTT
CDR3 protein: CASSQDLGTVNTEAFF

V gene: TRBV12-3/TRBV12-4
clone size: few
J gene: TRBJ1-1
D gene: TRBD1
CDR3 DNA: TGTGCCAGCAGTTCTAGGGACAGTTCGAACACTGAAGCTTTCTTT
CDR3 protein: CASSSRDSSNTEAFF

V gene: TRBV20-1
clone size: .
J gene: TRBJ1-2
D gene: TRBD1
CDR3 DNA: TGCAGTGCTGGGGGGATGGACAGGGGTTACTATGGCTACACCTTC
CDR3 protein: CSAGGMDRGYYGYTF

V gene: TRBV20-1
clone size: few
J gene: TRBJ1-2
D gene: .
CDR3 DNA: TGCAGTGCTAGAGACCTGGTAACGGTAGGCGGGATCTATGGCTACACCTTC
CDR3 protein: CSARDLVTVGGIYGYTF

V gene: TRBV6-2/TRBV6-3
clone size: .
J gene: TRBJ2-3
D gene: TRBD2
CDR3 DNA: TGTGCCAGCAGCCTCGGACTAGCCCGAAATACGCAGTATTTT
CDR3 protein: CASSLGLARNTQYF

V gene: TRBV3-1
clone size: many
J gene: TRBJ2-3
D gene: .
CDR3 DNA: TGTGCCAGCAGCCAAGTGGTGACCTCGCGCACAGATACGCAGTATTTT
CDR3 protein: CASSQVVTSRTDTQYF

V gene: TRBV2
clone size: many
J gene: TRBJ2-3
D gene: .
CDR3 DNA: TGTGCGATGCAGGGGCAGGGGACAGATACGCAGTATTTT
CDR3 protein: CAMQGQGTDTQYF

V gene: TRBV7-9
clone size: .
J gene: TRBJ2-2
D gene: .
CDR3 DNA: TGTGCCAGCAGCTTAGCGAACCGACTAGTTGAGGGCCGGGAGCTGTTTTTT
CDR3 protein: CASSLANRLVEGRELFF

V gene: TRBV20-1
clone size: .
J gene: TRBJ2-2
D gene: .
CDR3 DNA: TGCAGTGCTAGTACCGGGACTGACACCGGGGAGCTGTTTTTT
CDR3 protein: CSASTGTDTGELFF

V gene: TRBV29-1
clone size: few
J gene: TRBJ2-3
D gene: TRBD2
CDR3 DNA: TGCAGCGTCGACCGGGCGGGAGCTAGCACAGATACGCAGTATTTT
CDR3 protein: CSVDRAGASTDTQYF

V gene: TRBV6-2/TRBV6-3
clone size: few
J gene: TRBJ2-1
D gene: .
CDR3 DNA: TGTGCCAGCAGTAGGGGGCTAGCGGCGGTCTACAATGAGCAGTTCTTC
CDR3 protein: CASSRGLAAVYNEQFF

V gene: TRBV18
clone size: .
J gene: TRBJ2-5
D gene: TRBD2
CDR3 DNA: TGTGCCAGCTCCCCGAGGCGGGGGAATTCGGAGACCCAGTACTTC
CDR3 protein: CASSPRRGNSETQYF

V gene: TRBV28
clone size: many
J gene: TRBJ2-5
D gene: .
CDR3 DNA: TGTGCCAGCAGTGGTAGTGTCTTGGAGACCCAGTACTTC
CDR3 protein: CASSGSVLETQYF

V gene: TRBV20-1
clone size: .
J gene: TRBJ2-3
D gene: TRBD2
CDR3 DNA: TGCAGTGCTCCTAGCGGGAGCTTTTTTCGACCAGATACGCAGTATTTT
CDR3 protein: CSAPSGSFFRPDTQYF

V gene: TRBV9
clone size: .
J gene: TRBJ1-5
D gene: .
CDR3 DNA: TGTGCCAGCAGTTCCGGGACCGCCGTGTTCGAGCCCCAGCATTTT
CDR3 protein: CASSSGTAVFEPQHF

V gene: TRBV28
clone size: many
J gene: TRBJ1-1
D gene: .
CDR3 DNA: TGTGCCAGCAGTCTACACCCATTGATAAACACTGAAGCTTTCTTT
CDR3 protein: CASSLHPLINTEAFF

V gene: TRBV5-4
clone size: .
J gene: TRBJ2-2
D gene: .
CDR3 DNA: TGTGCCAGCAGCTTGGTTGGGGGGCGAGCCGGGGAGCTGTTTTTT
CDR3 protein: CASSLVGGRAGELFF